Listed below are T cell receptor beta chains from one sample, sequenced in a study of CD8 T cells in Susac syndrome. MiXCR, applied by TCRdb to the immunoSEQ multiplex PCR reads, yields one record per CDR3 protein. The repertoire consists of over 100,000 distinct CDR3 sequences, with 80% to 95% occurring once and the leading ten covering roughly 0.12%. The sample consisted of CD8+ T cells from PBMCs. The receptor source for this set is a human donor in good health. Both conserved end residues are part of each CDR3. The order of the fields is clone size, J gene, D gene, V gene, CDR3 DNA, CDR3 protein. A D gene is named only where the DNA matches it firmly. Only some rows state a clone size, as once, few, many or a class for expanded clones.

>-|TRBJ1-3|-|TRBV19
TGTGCCAGTAGTATACGGGGAAACACCATATATTTT
CASSIRGNTIYF
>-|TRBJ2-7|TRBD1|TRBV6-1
TGTGCCAGCGGTTTGGGACAGGGTCCAATAGAGCAGTACTTC
CASGLGQGPIEQYF
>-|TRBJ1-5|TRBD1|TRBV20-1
TGCAGTGCCCATAAACAGGGGGCCACGAGCAATCAGCCCCAGCATTTT
CSAHKQGATSNQPQHF
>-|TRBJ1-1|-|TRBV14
TGTGCCAGCAGCCAAAGAAGGAGTAAAGAAGCTTTCTTT
CASSQRRSKEAFF
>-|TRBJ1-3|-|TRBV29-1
TGCAGCGTTCTATCCGAGGGAGGAAACACCATATATTTT
CSVLSEGGNTIYF
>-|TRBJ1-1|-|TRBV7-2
TGTGCCAGCAGCCACAACGGCGGTGGGAACACTGAAGCTTTCTTT
CASSHNGGGNTEAFF
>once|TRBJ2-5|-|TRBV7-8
TGTGCCAGCAGCTTAGCGGGGACCCAGTACTTC
CASSLAGTQYF
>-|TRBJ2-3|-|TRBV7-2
TGTGCCAGCAGCCCCCGGGCAGATACGCAGTATTTT
CASSPRADTQYF
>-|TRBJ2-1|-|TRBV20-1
TGCAGTGCTAGTATTGGCGTAACGCTGGGGGATGAGCAGTTCTTC
CSASIGVTLGDEQFF
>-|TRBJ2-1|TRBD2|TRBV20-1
TGCAGTGCCGTTTCGATGACTAGCGAGCCCTACAATGAGCAGTTCTTC
CSAVSMTSEPYNEQFF
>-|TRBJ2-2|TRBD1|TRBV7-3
TGTGCCAGCAGCTTAACGTTGAACAGGGGCCACGGGGAGCTGTTTTTT
CASSLTLNRGHGELFF
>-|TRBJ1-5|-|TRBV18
TGTGCCAGCTCACCATGGGGGGGCCGCAATCAGCCCCAGCATTTT
CASSPWGGRNQPQHF
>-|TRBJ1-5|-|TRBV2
TGTGCCAGCATAACGACACAGACCGATCAGCCCCAGCATTTT
CASITTQTDQPQHF
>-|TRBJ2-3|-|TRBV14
TGTGCCAGCAGCCGAGGAGGCCCCACAGATACGCAGTATTTT
CASSRGGPTDTQYF
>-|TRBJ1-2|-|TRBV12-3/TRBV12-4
TGTGCCAGCAGTTTAGTCCGGGGTGGCTACACCTTC
CASSLVRGGYTF
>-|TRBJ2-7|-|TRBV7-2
TGTGCCAGCAGCGCCCTAGGGTACGAGCAGTACTTC
CASSALGYEQYF
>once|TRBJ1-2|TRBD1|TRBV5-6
TGTGCCAGCAGCTTATTAGGGACAGGGCAATTAGATGGCTACACCTTC
CASSLLGTGQLDGYTF
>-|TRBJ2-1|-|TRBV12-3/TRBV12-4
TGTGCCAGCAGTTTATTATCGGGTGGCGAGCAGTTCTTC
CASSLLSGGEQFF
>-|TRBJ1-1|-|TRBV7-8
TGTGCCAGCAGCTTACTTACGGGGCGAATGACTGAAGCTTTCTTT
CASSLLTGRMTEAFF